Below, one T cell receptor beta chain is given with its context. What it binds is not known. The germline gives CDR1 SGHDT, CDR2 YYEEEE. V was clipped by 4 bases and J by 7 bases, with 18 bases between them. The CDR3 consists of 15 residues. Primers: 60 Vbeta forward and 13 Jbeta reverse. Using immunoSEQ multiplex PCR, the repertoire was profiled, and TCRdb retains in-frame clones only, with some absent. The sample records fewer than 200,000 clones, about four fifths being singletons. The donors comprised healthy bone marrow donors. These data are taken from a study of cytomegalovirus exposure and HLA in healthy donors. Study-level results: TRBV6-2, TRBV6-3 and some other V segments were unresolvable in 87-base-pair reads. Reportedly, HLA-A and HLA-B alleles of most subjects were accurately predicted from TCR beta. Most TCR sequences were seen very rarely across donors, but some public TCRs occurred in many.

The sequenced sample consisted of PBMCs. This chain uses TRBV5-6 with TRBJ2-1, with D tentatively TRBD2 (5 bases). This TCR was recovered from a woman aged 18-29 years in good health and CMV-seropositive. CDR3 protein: CASSGERRGLNEQFF. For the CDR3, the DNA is TGTGCCAGCAGCGGCGAGCGGAGAGGGCTTAATGAGCAGTTCTTC.